The 5 T cell receptor beta chains below come from one sample, sequenced in a study of CD8+CD57+ T cells in acquired aplastic anemia. For sequencing, patients were chosen who had shown expansion of CD8+CD57+ cells by flow cytometry. TCR beta VDJ and CDR3 profiling used genomic DNA as template. TCRdb recomputed calls from the reads with MiXCR, one row per CDR3 protein. The profile shows over 250,000 distinct CDR3 sequences, roughly 59% of them singletons. Sequenced input: sorted CD4+, CD8+, or CD8+CD57+ T cells (not recorded which) from PBMCs. These receptors all come from a human donor with aplastic anemia.

This clonotype is a singleton in its sample. The chain combines TRBV24-1 with TRBJ2-3; the D is unclear. V was cut by 8 bases and J by 10 bases, with 15 bases left in between. Germline CDR1 reads KGHDR; CDR2 reads SFDVKD. CDR3 length equals 12 residues. CDR3 nucleotide sequence: TGTGCCACCAATGACTCCAGTTGGGCGCAGTATTTT. This translates into CATNDSSWAQYF.

The chain links TRBV5-1 to TRBJ2-7, with a possible D match to TRBD2 (5 bases). CDR1 and CDR2 from the germline V gene are SGHRS and YFSETQ. The CDR3 loop spans 13 amino acids. Between the trimmed V and J ends, which lost 1 base and 5 bases, there was a span of 10 bases. CDR3 sequence (DNA): TGCGCCAGCAGCTTGCAACGGACTGACGAGCAGTACTTC. It translates to CASSLQRTDEQYF.

This clonotype was seen more than once but under ten times. The J gene is TRBJ1-5, the V gene TRBV2; D not certain. Trimming removed 1 base from V and 2 bases from J, with 9 bases in between. CDR1 and CDR2 from the germline V gene are SNHLY and FYNNEI. The CDR3 extends over 15 amino acids. CDR3 loop: CASSEGQIGNQPQHF. As DNA, the CDR3 is TGTGCCAGCAGTGAAGGGCAGATAGGCAATCAGCCCCAGCATTTT.

As to this clonotype: The CDR3 end shows no conserved phenylalanine or tryptophan, and so a read error is likely. V is TRBV7-9 and J is TRBJ2-3; 11 nucleotides align to TRBD2. The CDR3 runs to 16 residues. The J segment lost 2 bases and the V segment lost 5 bases, leaving 6 bases of the junction unmatched. Germline assignment: CDR1 SEHNR and CDR2 FQNEAQ (reference sequence). The CDR3 here is CASSLGTSGFTDTQYS. CDR3 nucleotides: TGTGCCAGCAGCCTAGGGACTAGCGGATTCACAGATACGCAGTATTCT.

In DNA form, the CDR3 reads TGCGCCAGCAGTGAAATAGCGGGACAGGGGTACAATTCACCCCTCCACTTT. The encoded protein is CASSEIAGQGYNSPLHF. The chain has TRBV10-1 and TRBJ1-6; 10 nucleotides match TRBD1. Germline lookup yields CDR1 WNHNN and CDR2 SYGVQD (reference sequence). This CDR3 spans 17 amino acids. The V segment lost 3 bases and the J segment 7 bases; nucleotides outside the gene matches: 9.